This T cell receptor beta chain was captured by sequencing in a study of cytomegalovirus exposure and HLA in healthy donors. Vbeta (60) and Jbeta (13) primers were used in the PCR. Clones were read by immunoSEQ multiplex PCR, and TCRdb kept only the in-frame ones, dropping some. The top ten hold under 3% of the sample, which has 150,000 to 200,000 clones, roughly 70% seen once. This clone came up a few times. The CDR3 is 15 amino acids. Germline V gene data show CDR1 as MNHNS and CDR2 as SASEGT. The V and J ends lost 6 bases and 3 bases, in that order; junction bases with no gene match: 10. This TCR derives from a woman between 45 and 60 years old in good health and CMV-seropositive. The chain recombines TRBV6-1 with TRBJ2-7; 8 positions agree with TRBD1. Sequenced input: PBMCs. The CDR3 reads CASSSQGAMNYEQYF. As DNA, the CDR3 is TGTGCCAGCAGCTCCCAGGGGGCTATGAACTACGAGCAGTACTTC.